Presented here are 21 T cell receptor beta chains from one specimen sequenced in a study of T cell repertoires in cytomegalovirus infection. These TCRs are of unknown antigen specificity. A single record per CDR3 protein comes from TCRdb applying MiXCR to the reads. The sample contains fewer than 950,000 distinct CDR3 sequences, over 25% of which appear only once. Sequenced here: cultured CD8+ T cells from PBMCs, sampled from culture after CMV antigen stimulation. The receptors stem from a human donor in good health (CMV status not recorded). Some clones in this sample may be carry-over from other donors' samples.

The rearrangement joins TRBV19 to TRBJ2-2; a weak D match, TRBD2 (6 bases). Germline loops: CDR1 LNHDA, CDR2 SQIVND (reference sequence). V was clipped by 6 bases and J by 7 bases, with 21 bases between them. The length of the CDR3 is 16 residues. The chain's CDR3 is CASREPGLQSLGELFF. The CDR3 DNA sequence: TGTGCCAGTAGGGAACCGGGACTCCAGTCTCTCGGGGAGCTGTTTTTT.

This clonotype was recorded a few times. The chain couples TRBV27 to TRBJ2-7, with 8 bases matching TRBD2. Germline CDR1 reads MNHEY; CDR2 reads SMNVEV (reference sequence). The CDR3 consists of 16 residues. The J segment lost 2 bases and the V segment lost 5 bases, leaving 11 bases of the junction unmatched. The CDR3 DNA is TGTGCCAGCAGTATCTCTCGAGCGGGGGCGACCTACGAGCAGTACTTC. This encodes CASSISRAGATYEQYF.

The rearrangement uses TRBV27 and TRBJ2-3, with D unresolved. V was clipped by 3 bases and J by 2 bases, with 9 bases between them. The V gene's germline CDR1 is MNHEY and CDR2 SMNVEV (reference sequence). This CDR3 comprises 14 residues. The DNA for the CDR3 is TGTGCCAGCAGTTTCTTGGTAGCCACAGATACGCAGTATTTT. It translates to CASSFLVATDTQYF.

The chain has TRBV6-1 and TRBJ2-2; D remains unclear. This CDR3 spans 11 amino acids. V lost 8 bases and J lost 6, with 7 bases in between. CDR1 is MNHNS, CDR2 SASEGT, per germline. The CDR3 here is CASLVPGELFF. In DNA form, the CDR3 reads TGTGCCAGCCTAGTGCCCGGGGAGCTGTTTTTT.

Ten or more counts support this clonotype. The rearrangement joins TRBV7-2 to TRBJ2-1; 9 bases fit TRBD2. The junction had 8 bases not matched to a gene; V was cut back by 4 bases and J by 4 bases. The CDR3 length is 16 residues. The germline gives CDR1 SGHTA, CDR2 FQGNSA. CDR3 loop: CASSYPELAGYNEQFF. The CDR3 nucleotides read TGTGCCAGCAGCTACCCGGAACTAGCGGGTTACAATGAGCAGTTCTTC.

The chain carries TRBV2 and TRBJ1-1; D ambiguous. V shed 3 bases and J shed 7 bases, with 12 bases lying between them. This CDR3 is built from 13 residues. Looked up from germline, CDR1 is SNHLY and CDR2 is FYNNEI. DNA of the CDR3: TGTGCCAGCAGTGATCGGATCGGCAATGAAGCTTTCTTT. It codes for CASSDRIGNEAFF.

This clonotype was counted once. This chain connects TRBV7-4 to TRBJ1-1; 11 nucleotides agree with TRBD1. J was trimmed by 0 bases and V by 5 bases; bases with no gene match: 5. This CDR3 is 16 amino acids long. Germline V gives CDR1 SGHVT, CDR2 SQSDAQ. The DNA of the CDR3 is TGTGCCAGCAGCCCGGACAGGGGGCGCTTGAACACTGAAGCTTTCTTT. This codes for CASSPDRGRLNTEAFF.

This clonotype was detected a few times. The chain is built from TRBV6-5 and TRBJ2-5, with TRBD2 identical over 7 bases. This CDR3 is built from 13 residues. The junction had 5 bases not matched to a gene; V was cut back by 5 bases and J by 5 bases. The germline V gene has CDR1 MNHEY and CDR2 SVGAGI. The CDR3 nucleotides are TGTGCCAGCAGTGGGGGACTATCGGAGACCCAGTACTTC. Translating it yields CASSGGLSETQYF.

This rearrangement joins TRBV6-1 to TRBJ1-3, with D hard to call. This CDR3 contains 16 residues. V lost 6 bases to trimming and J lost 3 bases, with 18 bases between them. CDR1 is MNHNS, CDR2 SASEGT, per germline. The CDR3 sequence: CASRTSEGADGNTIYF. The CDR3 nucleotides are TGTGCCAGCAGGACAAGTGAGGGTGCTGATGGAAACACCATATATTTT.

The V call is TRBV19, the J call TRBJ1-2; TRBD1 might be the D (6 bases). The V gene's germline CDR1 is LNHDA and CDR2 SQIVND (reference sequence). CDR3 length equals 13 residues. Trimming left V 7 bases short and J 3 bases short, with 12 bases between. CDR3 coding DNA: TGTGCCAGTAATTTAGGGGGACACTATGGCTACACCTTC. Its translation: CASNLGGHYGYTF.

This clonotype was detected only a few times. Here the CDR3 reads CASSQDLLAGADTQYF. In DNA form, the CDR3 reads TGTGCCAGCAGCCAAGATTTACTAGCGGGGGCAGATACGCAGTATTTT. The chain employs TRBV14 and TRBJ2-3; TRBD2 agrees at 11 bases. The germline V gene encodes CDR1 SGHDN and CDR2 FVKESK. The trim removed 0 bases at V and 4 bases at J, leaving 3 bases unmatched. The CDR3 has 16 residues.

The chain recombines TRBV6-1 with TRBJ1-2; TRBD1 might be the D (5 bases). The germline V and J ends were trimmed by 5 bases and 3 bases, with 10 bases remaining between them. The CDR3 sequence is 13 residues long. Germline CDR1 is MNHNS and CDR2 is SASEGT. CDR3 nucleotide sequence: TGTGCCAGCAGTACCGCCAGGGACTATGGCTACACCTTC. Its translation: CASSTARDYGYTF.

On this clonotype: A read error may account for a junction end that differs from germline. The V gene is TRBV6-5, the J gene TRBJ2-2; D uncertain. CDR1 MNHEY and CDR2 SVGAGI come from the germline V gene. This CDR3 is built from 15 residues. Here the CDR3 reads CTSSLLGFNTGELFF. CDR3 nucleotide sequence: TGTACCAGCAGCCTACTGGGGTTCAATACCGGGGAGCTGTTTTTT.

This clonotype was seen only a few times. This chain joins TRBV9 and TRBJ2-4; 10 bases line up with TRBD1. There are 19 residues in the CDR3. CDR1 and CDR2 from the germline V gene are SGDLS and YYNGEE. J lost 7 bases, V lost 0 bases, and 16 bases had no gene match. DNA for the CDR3: TGTGCCAGCAGCGTAGGGGCGGCGGGACAGGGGCTATTCGGGAACATTCAGTACTTC. Translated, it gives CASSVGAAGQGLFGNIQYF.

The V call is TRBV19, the J call TRBJ2-1; TRBD2 aligns across 10 bases. After removal of 5 bases from V and 7 bases from J, the junction contained 5 bases not matched to a gene. CDR3 length equals 14 residues. Germline V gene lookup returns CDR1 LNHDA and CDR2 SQIVND (reference sequence). The CDR3 sequence: CASSGAGGNNEQFF. CDR3 in DNA: TGTGCCAGTAGTGGAGCGGGGGGGAATAATGAGCAGTTCTTC.

This clonotype was found once. This rearrangement joins TRBV24-1 to TRBJ1-1, with TRBD1 matching 9 bases. This CDR3 spans 14 amino acids. Per germline, CDR1 KGHDR and CDR2 SFDVKD. V lost 6 bases and J lost 7; bases outside the gene matches: 8. In DNA, the CDR3 is TGTGCCACCAGTCCCACAGGGGGCGGAAATGAAGCTTTCTTT. Protein sequence: CATSPTGGGNEAFF.

The chain combines TRBV4-1 with TRBJ2-3; 9 positions agree with TRBD2. The CDR3 runs to 18 residues. Germline V gene lookup returns CDR1 MGHRA and CDR2 YSYEKL. The V gene end was trimmed by 0 bases and the J gene end by 2 bases; junction bases not matched to a gene: 9. The CDR3 coding sequence is TGCGCCAGCAGCCAAGAAACCTGGCTAGCGGGGAACACAGATACGCAGTATTTT. The encoded protein is CASSQETWLAGNTDTQYF.

This chain connects TRBV12-3 or TRBV12-4 to TRBJ2-2; D uncertain. V lost 7 bases to trimming and J lost 2 bases, with 11 bases between them. The CDR3 loop spans 14 amino acids. The DNA of the CDR3 is TGTGCCAGCATTCCTAGGCCCAACACCGGGGAGCTGTTTTTT. This translates into CASIPRPNTGELFF.

This clonotype came up a few times. The chain combines TRBV27 with TRBJ2-2; D is unresolved. Germline-derived CDR1 and CDR2 are MNHEY and SMNVEV (reference sequence). This CDR3 region has 12 residues. Trimming left V 7 bases short and J 1 base short, with 4 bases between. The CDR3 DNA reads as TGTGCCAGCACCATGAACACCGGGGAGCTGTTTTTT. Protein sequence: CASTMNTGELFF.

This clonotype was seen repeatedly, ten times or more. This sequence joins TRBV7-2 and TRBJ2-3, with TRBD2 matching over 9 bases. This CDR3 is built from 16 residues. Germline assignment: CDR1 SGHTA and CDR2 FQGNSA. The V gene end was trimmed by 3 bases and the J gene end by 2 bases; junction bases not matched to a gene: 6. In DNA, the CDR3 is TGTGCCAGCAGCTTCGTAGCGGGGGATAACACAGATACGCAGTATTTT. As protein: CASSFVAGDNTDTQYF.

A note on this clonotype: Being one base from a much bigger clone, this may be a read error. This chain links TRBV7-2 with TRBJ2-7; TRBD1 is a possible D gene (6 bases). CDR1 SGHTA and CDR2 FQGNSA come from the germline V gene. There are 14 residues in the CDR3. The CDR3 spells CVSSFKDRYYEQYF. CDR3 nucleotide sequence: TGTGTCAGCAGCTTTAAGGACAGATACTACGAGCAGTACTTC.